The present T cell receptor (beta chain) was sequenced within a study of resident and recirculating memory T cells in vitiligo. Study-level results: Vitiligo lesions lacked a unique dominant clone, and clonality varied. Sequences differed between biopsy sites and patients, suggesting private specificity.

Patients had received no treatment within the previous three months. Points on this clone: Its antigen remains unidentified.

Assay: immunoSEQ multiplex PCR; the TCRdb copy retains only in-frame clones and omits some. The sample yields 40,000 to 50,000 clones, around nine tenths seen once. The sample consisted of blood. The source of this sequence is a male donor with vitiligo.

DNA of the CDR3: TGCGCCAGCAGCCAAGAAACTGGACTAGCGCGCACAGATACGCAGTATTTT. Protein sequence: CASSQETGLARTDTQYF. The chain uses TRBV4-1 and TRBJ2-3, with 9 nucleotides matching TRBD2. V lost 0 bases to trimming and J lost 1 base; unmatched junction nucleotides: 5. This CDR3 is built from 17 residues. Per the germline V gene, CDR1 is MGHRA and CDR2 is YSYEKL.